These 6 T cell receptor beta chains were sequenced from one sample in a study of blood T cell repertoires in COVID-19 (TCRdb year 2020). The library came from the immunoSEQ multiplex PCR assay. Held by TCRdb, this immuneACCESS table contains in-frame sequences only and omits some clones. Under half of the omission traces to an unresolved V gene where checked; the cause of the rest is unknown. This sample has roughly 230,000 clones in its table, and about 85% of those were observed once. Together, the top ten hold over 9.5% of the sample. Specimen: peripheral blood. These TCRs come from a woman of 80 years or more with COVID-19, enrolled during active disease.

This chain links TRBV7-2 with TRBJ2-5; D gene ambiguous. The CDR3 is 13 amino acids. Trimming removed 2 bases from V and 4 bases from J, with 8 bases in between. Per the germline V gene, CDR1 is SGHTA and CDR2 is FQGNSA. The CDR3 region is CASSLLQIETQYF. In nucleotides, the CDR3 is TGTGCCAGCAGCTTACTACAGATAGAGACCCAGTACTTC.

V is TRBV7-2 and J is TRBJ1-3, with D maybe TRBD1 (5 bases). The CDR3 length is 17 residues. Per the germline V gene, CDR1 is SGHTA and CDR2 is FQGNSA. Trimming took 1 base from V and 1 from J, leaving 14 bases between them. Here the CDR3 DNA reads TGTGCCAGCAGCTTAGGAGGCGGCAGGGCTTCTGGAAACACCATATATTTT. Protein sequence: CASSLGGGRASGNTIYF.

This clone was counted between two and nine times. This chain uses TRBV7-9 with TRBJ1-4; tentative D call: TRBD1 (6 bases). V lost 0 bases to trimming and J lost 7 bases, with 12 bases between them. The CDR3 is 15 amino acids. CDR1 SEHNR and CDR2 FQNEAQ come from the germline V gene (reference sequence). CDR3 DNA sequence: TGTGCCAGCAGCTTAGCTCGACAGGTCCCTGAAAAACTGTTTTTT. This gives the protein CASSLARQVPEKLFF.

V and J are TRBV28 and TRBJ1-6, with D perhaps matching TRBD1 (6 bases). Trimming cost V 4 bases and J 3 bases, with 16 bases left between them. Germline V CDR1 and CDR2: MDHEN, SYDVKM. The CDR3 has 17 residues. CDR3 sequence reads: CASSSNRDTRYNSPLHF. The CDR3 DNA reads TGTGCCAGCAGTTCTAACCGGGACACACGCTATAATTCACCCCTCCACTTT. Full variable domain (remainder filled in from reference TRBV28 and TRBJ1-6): DVKVTQSSRYLVKRTGEKVFLECVQDMDHENMFWYRQDPGLGLRLIYFSYDVKMKEKGDIPEGYSVSREKKERFSLILESASTNQTSMYLCASSSNRDTRYNSPLHFGNGTRLTVT.

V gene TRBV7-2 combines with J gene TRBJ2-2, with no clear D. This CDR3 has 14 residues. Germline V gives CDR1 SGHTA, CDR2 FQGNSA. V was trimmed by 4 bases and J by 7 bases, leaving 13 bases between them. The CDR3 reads CASSYAGRGGELFF. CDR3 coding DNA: TGTGCCAGCAGCTACGCTGGCCGAGGCGGGGAGCTGTTTTTT.

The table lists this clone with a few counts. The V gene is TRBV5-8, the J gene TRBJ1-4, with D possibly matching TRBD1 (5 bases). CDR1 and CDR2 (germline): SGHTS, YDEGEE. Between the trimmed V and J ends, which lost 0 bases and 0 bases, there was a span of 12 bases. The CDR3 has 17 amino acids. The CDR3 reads CASSLVGGVTTNEKLFF. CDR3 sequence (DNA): TGTGCCAGCAGCTTGGTCGGGGGAGTGACAACTAATGAAAAACTGTTTTTT. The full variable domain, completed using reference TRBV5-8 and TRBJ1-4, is EAGVTQSPTHLIKTRGQQATLRCSPISGHTSVYWYQQALGLGLQFLLWYDEGEERNRGNFPPRFSGRQFPNYSSELNVNALELEDSALYLCASSLVGGVTTNEKLFFGSGTQLSVL.